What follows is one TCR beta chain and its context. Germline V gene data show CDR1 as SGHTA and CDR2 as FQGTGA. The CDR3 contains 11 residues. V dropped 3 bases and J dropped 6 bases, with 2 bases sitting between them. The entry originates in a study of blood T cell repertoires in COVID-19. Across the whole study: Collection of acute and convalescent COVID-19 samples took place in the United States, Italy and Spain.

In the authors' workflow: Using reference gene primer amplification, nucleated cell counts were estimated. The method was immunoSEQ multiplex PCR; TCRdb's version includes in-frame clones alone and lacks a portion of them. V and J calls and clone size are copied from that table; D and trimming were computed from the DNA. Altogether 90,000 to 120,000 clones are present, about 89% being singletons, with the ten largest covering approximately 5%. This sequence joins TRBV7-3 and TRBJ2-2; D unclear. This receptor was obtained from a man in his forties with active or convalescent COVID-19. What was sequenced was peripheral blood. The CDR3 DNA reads TGTGCCAGCAGCTTCGCCGGGGAGCTGTTTTTT. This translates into CASSFAGELFF.